The 5 T cell receptor beta chains below were found in one sample sequenced in a study of T-cell memory formation after mild COVID-19. TCRdb reprocessed the 5' RACE reads with MiXCR, giving one entry per CDR3 protein. The data hold 200,000 to 250,000 distinct CDR3 sequences, with around 17% observed a single time. The specimen sequenced was PBMCs or a T cell subset sorted from them (not recorded which). These receptors all come from a man aged 18-30 years who had mild COVID-19 (a few samples of this study predate the infection). Cell type and time point are not known.

The chain combines TRBV2 with TRBJ2-2; D tentatively fits TRBD1 or TRBD2 (5 bases each). Trimming took off 6 bases at V and 5 bases at J, with 13 bases between the two ends. The CDR3 sequence is 14 residues long. Germline assignment: CDR1 SNHLY and CDR2 FYNNEI. In DNA, the CDR3 is TGTGCCAGCAGAGATCAGGGAGATACCGGGGAGCTGTTTTTT. This translates into CASRDQGDTGELFF.

V and J are TRBV5-6 and TRBJ1-1; no reliable D call. Germline V gene lookup returns CDR1 SGHDT and CDR2 YYEEEE. CDR3 length: 15 residues. V dropped 0 bases and J dropped 7 bases, with 16 bases sitting between them. The CDR3, as DNA: TGTGCCAGCAGCTTGGATCCAGGCGGTGAGGGTGAAGCTTTCTTT. The encoded protein is CASSLDPGGEGEAFF.

Comments on this clonotype: The junction differs from germline at one of its ends, possibly a read error. The chain combines TRBV4-1 with TRBJ1-6; TRBD1 aligns across 9 bases. The CDR3 runs to 15 residues. CDR1 and CDR2 (germline): MGHRA, YSYEKL. CDR3 region: CASSQEGTGYSPLHF. CDR3 nucleotide sequence: TGCGCCAGCAGCCAAGAAGGGACAGGGTATTCACCCCTACACTTT.

This clonotype was seen at least ten times. The chain joins TRBV4-1 to TRBJ1-6; D gene unclear. V dropped 3 bases and J dropped 5 bases, with 11 bases sitting between them. Germline CDR1 MGHRA, CDR2 YSYEKL. The CDR3 runs 15 residues. CDR3 region: CASSQRWADNSPLHF. In nucleotides, the CDR3 is TGCGCCAGCAGCCAGAGGTGGGCAGATAATTCACCCCTCCACTTT.

This clonotype was seen at least ten times. The V and J genes are TRBV12-3 or TRBV12-4 and TRBJ2-7; D remains unclear. Deletions cut 8 bases from V and 3 bases from J, with 8 bases between. CDR3 length: 11 residues. The CDR3 region is CASGKDYEQYF. The CDR3 nucleotides are TGTGCCAGCGGGAAAGACTACGAGCAGTACTTC.